The rows below give T cell receptor beta chains drawn from one sample of a study of radiotherapy plus CTLA-4 blockade in lung cancer. Data came from immunoSEQ multiplex PCR; TCRdb stores just in-frame clones and leaves some out. The sample lists about 120,000 clones, more than 65% occurring once. Sequenced here: peripheral blood, sampled from a patient treated with radiotherapy plus ipilimumab. The receptors were sampled from a human donor with non-small cell lung cancer that progressed on radiotherapy plus ipilimumab. Some clones in this sample may be carry-over from other donors' samples. CDR3s include the opening cysteine and the closing phenylalanine or tryptophan. Each record gives: V gene, J gene, CDR3 protein.

V: TRBV15
J: TRBJ1-2
CDR3: CATSREGKQVYTF

V: TRBV28
J: TRBJ2-4
CDR3: CASSPLDNLGNIQYF

V: TRBV4-1
J: TRBJ2-3
CDR3: CASSLVPGGDTQYF

V: TRBV9
J: TRBJ2-5
CDR3: CASSVSLYLGQTQYF

V: TRBV7-3
J: TRBJ2-7
CDR3: CASSPAGGDRYEQYF

V: TRBV10-1
J: TRBJ2-7
CDR3: CASSDRFRQELHEQYF

V: TRBV5-1
J: TRBJ2-5
CDR3: CASSIGQGEETQYF

V: TRBV19
J: TRBJ2-7
CDR3: CASSRTGSGEQYF

V: TRBV18
J: TRBJ2-7
CDR3: CASSRNGRVSLAEQYF

V: TRBV5-6
J: TRBJ2-3
CDR3: CASSGQEKPLTDTQYF

V: TRBV18
J: TRBJ1-2
CDR3: CASSSQGADSNYGYTF

V: TRBV7-9
J: TRBJ2-7
CDR3: CASSPYQGIDEQYF

V: TRBV4-1
J: TRBJ2-3
CDR3: CASSQTGGDTQYF

V: TRBV13
J: TRBJ1-1
CDR3: CASSLGEGLNTEAFF

V: TRBV7-2
J: TRBJ1-1
CDR3: CASSIGQGNTEAFF

V: TRBV7-2
J: TRBJ2-2
CDR3: CASSLHGPGGTGELFF

V: TRBV28
J: TRBJ1-2
CDR3: CASSPLSLYGYTF

V: TRBV12-5
J: TRBJ1-3
CDR3: CASRASGASTGNTIYF

V: TRBV9
J: TRBJ2-3
CDR3: CASSQGRYSTDTQYF

V: TRBV2
J: TRBJ2-5
CDR3: CASSALGLPYQETQYF

V: TRBV6-1
J: TRBJ2-2
CDR3: CASSEQGHLTGELFF

V: TRBV28
J: TRBJ1-5
CDR3: CASSLRALRGWDQPQHF

V: TRBV11-3
J: TRBJ2-1
CDR3: CASRTSGPYNEQFF

V: TRBV5-1
J: TRBJ1-1
CDR3: CASSTTGNTEAFF

V: TRBV6-4
J: TRBJ2-3
CDR3: CASSARPPDTQYF

V: TRBV9
J: TRBJ2-2
CDR3: CASSQLHGLNTGELFF

V: TRBV5-5
J: TRBJ1-5
CDR3: CASSHIFRTGDQPQHF

V: TRBV6-6
J: TRBJ1-2
CDR3: CASSYGPDNYGYTF

V: TRBV18
J: TRBJ2-7
CDR3: CASSPGGGYEQYF

V: TRBV9
J: TRBJ2-2
CDR3: CASSLTGGHTGELFF

V: TRBV27
J: TRBJ2-5
CDR3: CASSLSFPGTGEETQYF

V: TRBV7-2
J: TRBJ2-7
CDR3: CASSIEGTSGLYEQYF

V: TRBV4-3
J: TRBJ1-2
CDR3: CASSQGGSGYGYTF

V: TRBV19
J: TRBJ1-2
CDR3: CASSPNRRTTNYGYTF

V: TRBV12-5
J: TRBJ1-6
CDR3: CASGLGMPGQGGNSPLHF

V: TRBV27
J: TRBJ2-7
CDR3: CASSFLGSNYEQYF

V: TRBV7-2
J: TRBJ2-5
CDR3: CASSLEVGETQYF

V: TRBV6-5
J: TRBJ1-1
CDR3: CASRDRDTRRAFF

V: TRBV18
J: TRBJ2-1
CDR3: CASSDNLGGRGLF

V: TRBV12-5
J: TRBJ2-1
CDR3: CASGLGASGGGDEQFF

V: TRBV4-3
J: TRBJ2-3
CDR3: CASSQAPQTGGYTDTQYF